One sample yielded the 18 T cell receptor beta chains listed below, sequenced in a study of Graves' ophthalmopathy and Graves' hyperthyroidism. Beta-chain TCR CDR3 regions were amplified from RNA transcripts. HTBI-primed first-round RT-PCR preceded second-round multiplex PCR. TCRdb processed the multiplex PCR reads anew with MiXCR; each CDR3 protein has one entry. The data contain about 660,000 distinct CDR3 sequences, about 41% of them singletons. Sequencing was carried out using peripheral blood. The origin of the receptors is an adult man with Graves' ophthalmopathy.

This clonotype was seen ten or more times. V and J are TRBV10-3 and TRBJ2-5, with D unresolved. CDR1 and CDR2 from the germline V gene are ENHRY and SYGVKD. The V and J ends lost 11 bases and 5 bases respectively, with 9 bases between them. The CDR3 sequence is 10 residues long. As DNA, the CDR3 is TGTGCCTCGATGTTGGAGACCCAGTACTTC. It is translated as CASMLETQYF.

To note about this clonotype: This sequence may be a read error, since a much larger clone differs from it by one base. This sequence joins TRBV7-3 and TRBJ2-2; D gene uncertain. Germline CDR1 is SGHTA and CDR2 is FQGTGA. This CDR3 comprises 17 residues. The CDR3 DNA reads as TGTGCCTGCAGCCCCCTAGGTGCAGTAGGGAACACCGGGGAGCTGTTTTTT. It specifies CACSPLGAVGNTGELFF.

Comment on this clonotype: No conserved phenylalanine or tryptophan ends this CDR3, so it is likely a read error. It is unclear where the CDR3 begins or ends on the DNA, so no DNA is shown, and the CDR3 is as TCRdb lists it. This rearrangement joins TRBV7-8 to TRBJ2-5; TRBD1 was called by the table and not checked on the DNA. Germline CDR1 and CDR2: SGHVS and FQNEAQ. The CDR3 length equals 10 residues, ends included. The CDR3 spells CASSFGTGTT.

There are a few counts of this clonotype. The chain recombines TRBV9 with TRBJ2-2; D gene unclear. This CDR3 has 14 amino acids. V was pared by 6 bases and J by 0 bases, with 9 bases between. The V gene's germline CDR1 is SGDLS and CDR2 YYNGEE. CDR3 sequence: CASTNGPNTGELFF. CDR3 in DNA: TGTGCCAGCACGAACGGACCGAACACCGGGGAGCTGTTTTTT.

This clonotype was seen many times. V gene TRBV7-8 combines with J gene TRBJ2-2; possible D gene TRBD1, 5 bases. The V end lost 5 bases, the J end lost 2 bases, and 9 bases lay between the germline ends. Germline V CDR1 and CDR2: SGHVS, FQNEAQ. The length of the CDR3 is 14 residues. The CDR3: CASSPGLNTGELFF. The DNA of the CDR3 is TGTGCCAGCAGCCCAGGGCTAAACACCGGGGAGCTGTTTTTT. Complete variable domain (other parts from reference TRBV7-8 and TRBJ2-2): GAGVSQSPRYKVAKRGQDVALRCDPISGHVSLFWYQQALGQGPEFLTYFQNEAQLDKSGLPSDRFFAERPEGSVSTLKIQRTQQEDSAVYLCASSPGLNTGELFFGEGSRLTVL.

The chain recombines TRBV10-3 with TRBJ2-7, with TRBD2 matching 12 bases. The V gene's germline CDR1 is ENHRY and CDR2 SYGVKD. J lost 6 bases, V lost 6 bases, and 6 bases had no gene match. The CDR3 consists of 14 residues. The chain's CDR3 is CAISPSGGAAEQYF. The DNA of the CDR3 is TGTGCCATCAGCCCTAGCGGGGGGGCCGCCGAGCAGTACTTC.

This clonotype was counted at least ten times. This sequence joins TRBV7-2 and TRBJ1-6; TRBD1 aligns across 7 bases. The V segment lost 3 bases and the J segment 7 bases; nucleotides outside the gene matches: 6. This CDR3 contains 15 residues. The germline V gene has CDR1 SGHTA and CDR2 FQGNSA. CDR3 sequence (DNA): TGTGCCAGCAGCTTCGTGGACAGGCTGAATTCACCCCTCCACTTT. Amino acid sequence: CASSFVDRLNSPLHF.

This clonotype was recorded at least ten times. V usage is TRBV20-1 and J usage is TRBJ2-7, with 8 nucleotides matching TRBD1. The germline V gene encodes CDR1 DFQATT and CDR2 SNEGSKA (reference sequence). CDR3 size: 14 residues. After removal of 1 base from V and 4 bases from J, the junction contained 6 bases not matched to a gene. In nucleotides, the CDR3 is TGCAGTGCTAGAGGAGGACAGGGATTTTACGAGCAGTACTTC. The encoded protein is CSARGGQGFYEQYF.

Comments on this clonotype: Since a much larger clone is just one base distant, this may be a read error. This sequence joins TRBV2 and TRBJ1-5; weak D call: TRBD1 (5 bases). Trimming took off 7 bases at V and 5 bases at J, with 12 bases between the two ends. This CDR3 is 13 amino acids long. The germline V gene encodes CDR1 SNHLY and CDR2 FYNNEI. In DNA form, the CDR3 reads TGTGCCAGCAATCGGGGCAGCGATCAGCCCCAGCATTTT. Translated, it gives CASNRGSDQPQHF.

The chain combines TRBV7-9 with TRBJ1-1; D gene ambiguous. Germline V CDR1 and CDR2: SEHNR, FQNEAQ (reference sequence). This CDR3 has 12 residues. Trimming cost V 7 bases and J 5 bases, with 11 bases left between them. CDR3 loop: CASTPDGTEAFF. CDR3 nucleotide sequence: TGTGCCAGCACCCCTGACGGGACTGAAGCTTTCTTT.

The rearrangement links TRBV7-2 to TRBJ1-6, with 8 nucleotides matching TRBD1. The CDR3 has 18 amino acids. CDR1 SGHTA and CDR2 FQGNSA come from the germline V gene. After removal of 3 bases from V and 10 bases from J, the junction contained 17 bases not matched to a gene. CDR3 sequence reads: CASSLGAGTTGAGSPLHF. CDR3 DNA: TGTGCCAGCAGCTTGGGAGCGGGCACGACAGGGGCCGGCTCACCCCTCCACTTT.

Ten or more counts support this clonotype. V gene TRBV29-1 combines with J gene TRBJ2-2; 8 bases align to TRBD2. V was clipped by 0 bases and J by 7 bases; unmatched bases: 7. Per the germline V gene, CDR1 is SQVTM and CDR2 is ANQGSEA. The CDR3 spans 15 residues. CDR3 coding DNA: TGCAGCGTTGAAGATCCCAGCGGGGGACTCGGGGAGCTGTTTTTT. Its protein product is CSVEDPSGGLGELFF.

The CDR3 sequence is CSARADINQPQYF. The CDR3 nucleotides are TGCAGTGCTAGAGCCGACATCAATCAGCCCCAGTACTTC. The chain employs TRBV20-1 and TRBJ2-5, with unresolved D. The CDR3 has 13 amino acids. The V end lost 1 base, the J end lost 9 bases, and 15 bases lay between the germline ends. Germline V gives CDR1 DFQATT, CDR2 SNEGSKA (reference sequence).

This clonotype was seen a few times. V is TRBV20-1 and J is TRBJ1-2; maybe TRBD1 (5 bases). Germline CDR1 DFQATT, CDR2 SNEGSKA (reference sequence). V was trimmed by 5 bases and J by 6 bases, leaving 22 bases between them. The CDR3 has 15 residues. The CDR3 loop is CSAERGGGLRDGYTF. The CDR3 DNA sequence: TGCAGTGCTGAACGGGGGGGGGGATTACGGGATGGCTACACCTTC.

A single count supports this clonotype. Mismatch with germline at one junction end may stem from a read error. This sequence joins TRBV4-3 and TRBJ1-2; D is possibly TRBD1 (5 bases). The V gene's germline CDR1 is LGHNA and CDR2 YSLEER. This CDR3 has 13 residues. Written as DNA, the CDR3 is TGCGCCAACAGCCAAGGACAACTCTATGGCTACACCTTC. The encoded protein is CANSQGQLYGYTF.

The chain employs TRBV6-4 and TRBJ2-2; 7 bases are a match to TRBD1. The germline V gene has CDR1 MRHNA and CDR2 SNTAGT. The CDR3 is 14 amino acids. V lost 9 bases, J lost 4 bases, and 8 bases stayed unmatched. This CDR3 reads CASKDRVGTGELFF. The CDR3 DNA follows: TGTGCCAGTAAAGACAGGGTTGGCACCGGGGAGCTGTTTTTT.

This clonotype was seen only a few times. V is TRBV19 and J is TRBJ2-7; D is unclear. Trimming removed 2 bases from V and 6 bases from J, with 8 bases in between. Germline V gene data show CDR1 as LNHDA and CDR2 as SQIVND (reference sequence). The CDR3 consists of 12 residues. This chain's CDR3 is CASSIMDSEQYF. The DNA for the CDR3 is TGTGCCAGTAGTATAATGGATTCCGAGCAGTACTTC.

This chain uses TRBV2 with TRBJ1-6; the D is unclear. CDR3 length: 11 residues. The V gene's germline CDR1 is SNHLY and CDR2 FYNNEI. V was trimmed by 6 bases and J by 10 bases, leaving 7 bases between them. The CDR3 loop is CASRGISPLHF. CDR3 DNA sequence: TGTGCCAGCAGAGGGATATCACCCCTCCACTTT.